This TCR beta chain stems from a study of neoadjuvant anti-PD-1 for oral cavity cancer. Study-wide context: Patients mostly received three to four biweekly nivolumab doses at 3 mg/kg before surgery.

Six replicates per PBMC sample, mostly from roughly 470 ng of genomic DNA. Clones were read by immunoSEQ multiplex PCR, and TCRdb kept only the in-frame ones, dropping some. The table shows around 81,000 clones, with about 84% occurring only once. This clone was seen a handful of times. The CDR3 is 14 residues long. Germline trimming cut 6 bases from V and 1 base from J; bases unmatched to any gene: 4. The V gene's germline CDR1 is LNHDA and CDR2 SQIVND (reference sequence). Patients were newly diagnosed with stage II-IVA oral cavity squamous cell carcinoma without prior systemic or radiation treatment. No culture or expansion preceded analysis of these blood cells.

The gene calls are TRBV19 and TRBJ1-2, with 8 nucleotides matching TRBD1. Sequencing used PBMCs, obtained before nivolumab (anti-PD-1) treatment. This receptor was taken from a person aged 35 to 85 with oral cavity squamous cell carcinoma. CDR3 protein: CASRDRGSNYGYTF. The CDR3 DNA is TGTGCCAGTAGAGACAGGGGTAGTAACTATGGCTACACCTTC.